The 11 T cell receptor beta chains below all came from one sample that was sequenced in a study of CXCR3-negative and CXCR3-positive naive CD8 T cells (dated by TCRdb to about 2019). No cognate antigen is known for these TCRs. The study at large found these results: Compared with CXCR3-negative naive cells, CXCR3-positive naive cells had TRB CDR3s with higher hydrophobicity (lower Kidera factor 4), lower energy, and higher strength and volume indices.

The sequencing machine was a NextSeq 550. The Human TCR Profiling Kit (MiLaboratory) was used to make UMI-labeled 5' RACE TRB cDNA libraries. TCRdb reprocessed the reads and lists each CDR3 protein sequence as a single entry, with no DNA. This sample's records show over 55,000 distinct CDR3 sequences. The ten largest clones take up around 4.9% of the sample. Sequencing used naive CXCR3+ CD8+ T cells from blood. The cell subset or site tag for this specimen amounts to: CD45RO-CCR7+CD27+CD95- naive CD8+ T cells expressing CXCR3 (TNR3+). Receptor source: a human donor in good health. Some clones in this sample may be carry-over from other donors' samples.

This sequence joins TRBV29-1 and TRBJ2-3; TCRdb's D call, TRBD1, is unchecked because there is no DNA. This CDR3 is 13 amino acids long. Germline values: CDR1 SQVTM, CDR2 ANQGSEA. CDR3 protein: CSGRRQDRDTQYF.

The rearrangement joins TRBV6-5 to TRBJ2-2. Germline CDR1 reads MNHEY; CDR2 reads SVGAGI. CDR3 size: 15 residues. The CDR3 reads CASSYSSSTTGELFF.

The chain has TRBV7-9 and TRBJ1-5; TCRdb returns TRBD1, unconfirmable since there is no DNA. CDR1 is SEHNR and CDR2 is FQNEAQ in the germline V gene (reference sequence). This CDR3 region has 14 residues. The CDR3 sequence: CASSTQDSNQPQHF. Supplemented by reference TRBV7-9 and TRBJ1-5, the full variable domain reads DTGVSQNPRHKITKRGQNVTFRCDPISEHNRLYWYRQTLGQGPEFLTYFQNEAQLEKSRLLSDRFSAERPKGSFSTLEIQRTEQGDSAMYLCASSTQDSNQPQHFGDGTRLSIL.

The chain links TRBV7-6 to TRBJ2-7; TCRdb's D call, TRBD1, is unchecked because there is no DNA. The CDR3 covers 18 residues. Germline V CDR1 and CDR2: SGHVS, FNYEAQ. The chain's CDR3 is CASSLGVFGQGASYEQYF.

This chain connects TRBV7-2 to TRBJ2-2; the D call of TRBD1 rests on TCRdb alone, since no DNA is present to check it. Germline V CDR1 and CDR2: SGHTA, FQGNSA. There are 15 residues in the CDR3. CDR3 sequence reads: CASSPWQGDTGELFF.

This chain's CDR3 is CASSPTGVRTDTQYF. J is TRBJ2-3 and V is TRBV5-1; TCRdb designates TRBD1, a call that cannot be tested without DNA. The CDR3 extends over 15 amino acids. Germline V gene lookup returns CDR1 SGHRS and CDR2 YFSETQ.

V is TRBV25-1 and J is TRBJ1-2; TCRdb gives TRBD1 as the D gene, but with no DNA this cannot be confirmed. Germline assignment: CDR1 MGHDK and CDR2 SYGVNS. This CDR3 region has 14 residues. Here the CDR3 reads CASSEGAGGNGYTF.

The chain joins TRBV12-3 or TRBV12-4 to TRBJ2-7; TCRdb proposes TRBD2, but this gene call is untestable without DNA. This CDR3 comprises 13 residues. The CDR3 region is CASSPSSVGEQYF.

The J gene is TRBJ1-5, the V gene TRBV7-2. Per the germline V gene, CDR1 is SGHTA and CDR2 is FQGNSA. The CDR3 covers 14 residues. CDR3 sequence: CASSLLSGNQPQHF.

J is TRBJ2-2 and V is TRBV7-3; without DNA, the TCRdb call of TRBD1 cannot be checked. The CDR3 is 15 amino acids. Germline CDR1 and CDR2: SGHTA and FQGTGA. CDR3 amino acids: CASSWVTGAAGELFF.

This chain connects TRBV6-2 or TRBV6-3 to TRBJ2-2; there is no DNA to check the TCRdb D call of TRBD2. The CDR3 runs 18 residues. Germline CDR1 is MNHEY and CDR2 is SVGEGT. CDR3 sequence: CASSYTSSGTPDTGELFF.